This TCR beta chain was found in a study of identical twins. The CDR3 consists of 14 residues. The V end lost 2 bases, the J end lost 6 bases, and 11 bases lay between the germline ends. CDR1 is KGHSH and CDR2 is LQKENI in the germline V gene. TCRdb reanalysed the 5' RACE reads using MiXCR and keeps one entry per CDR3 protein. This table has roughly 690,000 distinct CDR3 sequences, around 6.1% appearing once. Only a few counts were recorded for this clonotype. Its antigen is still unknown. Study-wide points: Conclusions rested on cross-sectional statistics rather than following the same donors. Twin-shared out-of-frame alpha sequences showed excess low generation probability.

The TCR comes from a man aged 18 to 30 in good health. The sample was naive T cells sorted from blood. This chain uses TRBV18 with TRBJ2-4; unclear D gene. CDR3 bases: TGTGCCAGCTCACCAACTCGCGACGGAAACATTCAGTACTTC. As protein: CASSPTRDGNIQYF. Full variable domain (remainder filled in from reference TRBV18 and TRBJ2-4): NAGVMQNPRHLVRRRGQEARLRCSPMKGHSHVYWYRQLPEEGLKFMVYLQKENIIDESGMPKERFSAEFPKEGPSILRIQQVVRGDSAAYFCASSPTRDGNIQYFGAGTRLSVL.